The 11 T cell receptor beta chains listed next were all sequenced from one sample in a study of T cells after yellow fever vaccination. Each CDR3 protein gets one entry after TCRdb re-called the 5' RACE reads with MiXCR. The sample yields some 320,000 distinct CDR3 sequences, about 10% seen once. This material consisted of CD4+ T cells sorted from PBMCs, taken 45 days after the yellow fever booster vaccination. Source of these receptors: a young man who received the YFV17D yellow fever vaccine.

The J gene is TRBJ2-1, the V gene TRBV29-1; TRBD2 aligns across 10 bases. Germline V lookup: CDR1 SQVTM, CDR2 ANQGSEA. The CDR3 is 16 residues long. Losses at the gene ends were 6 bases for V and 4 bases for J; bases not matched to a gene: 12. CDR3 sequence reads: CSVARSGGVAYNEQFF. CDR3 DNA sequence: TGCAGCGTCGCCCGAAGCGGGGGGGTTGCTTACAATGAGCAGTTCTTC.

The chain joins TRBV6-2 or TRBV6-3 to TRBJ2-1, with 9 bases aligning to TRBD1. Germline CDR1 is MNHEY and CDR2 is SVGEGT. The CDR3 runs 14 residues. V was clipped by 0 bases and J by 10 bases; unmatched bases: 4. The CDR3 sequence is CASSYSDRGREQFF. The DNA of the CDR3 is TGTGCCAGCAGTTACTCGGACAGGGGCAGAGAGCAGTTCTTC.

The rearrangement uses TRBV18 and TRBJ2-7; 9 nucleotides agree with TRBD2. Germline V gene sequence: CDR1 KGHSH, CDR2 LQKENI. The junction had 5 bases not matched to a gene; V was cut back by 2 bases and J by 6 bases. The CDR3 has 14 amino acids. The CDR3 loop is CASSPRPTSGEQYV. Here the CDR3 DNA reads TGTGCCAGCTCACCAAGGCCGACTAGCGGCGAGCAGTACGTC.

The V call is TRBV4-2, the J call TRBJ2-4; D is perhaps TRBD2 (7 bases). Looked up from germline, CDR1 is LGHNA and CDR2 is YNFKEQ. There are 17 residues in the CDR3. Deletions cut 0 bases from V and 0 bases from J, with 12 bases between. CDR3 amino acids: CASSQEWGGRAKNIQYF. CDR3 nucleotide sequence: TGTGCCAGCAGCCAAGAGTGGGGGGGGCGAGCCAAAAACATTCAGTACTTC.

This clonotype came up a few times. The chain is built from TRBV7-2 and TRBJ1-1; the D is unclear. The germline gives CDR1 SGHTA, CDR2 FQGNSA. Trimming took off 5 bases at V and 4 bases at J, with 11 bases between the two ends. This CDR3 has 13 residues. The CDR3 bases are TGTGCCAGCAGCCCTAGGATCGCCACTGAAGCTTTCTTT. Its translation is CASSPRIATEAFF. Drawing the rest from reference TRBV7-2 and TRBJ1-1, the complete variable domain is GAGVSQSPSNKVTEKGKDVELRCDPISGHTALYWYRQSLGQGLEFLIYFQGNSAPDKSGLPSDRFSAERTGGSVSTLTIQRTQQEDSAVYLCASSPRIATEAFFGQGTRLTVV.

A few counts support this clonotype. The V call is TRBV20-1, the J call TRBJ2-7, with D possibly matching TRBD2 (6 bases). The V and J ends lost 4 bases and 3 bases respectively, with 13 bases between them. The CDR3 totals 13 residues. Germline CDR1 and CDR2: DFQATT and SNEGSKA (reference sequence). The CDR3 coding sequence is TGCAGTGCTACCTCGACTAGTTTCTACGAGCAGTACTTC. It codes for CSATSTSFYEQYF.

The chain combines TRBV4-3 with TRBJ1-2; D is undetermined. Germline CDR1 reads LGHNA; CDR2 reads YSLEER. This CDR3 is built from 16 residues. V dropped 0 bases and J dropped 8 bases, with 19 bases sitting between them. CDR3 amino acids: CASSQEVDSPRAGYTF. CDR3 bases: TGCGCCAGCAGCCAAGAAGTTGACTCGCCACGAGCGGGCTACACCTTC.

This clonotype turned up a few times. This chain connects TRBV7-9 to TRBJ1-1; 7 bases are shared with TRBD1. CDR1 SEHNR and CDR2 FQNEAQ come from the germline V gene (reference sequence). The junction had 6 bases not matched to a gene; V was cut back by 5 bases and J by 3 bases. This CDR3 has 14 residues. The CDR3 spells CASSPKGAYTEAFF. As DNA, the CDR3 is TGTGCCAGCAGCCCAAAGGGGGCATACACTGAAGCTTTCTTT. The whole variable domain, remainder taken from reference TRBV7-9 and TRBJ1-1, is DTGVSQNPRHKITKRGQNVTFRCDPISEHNRLYWYRQTLGQGPEFLTYFQNEAQLEKSRLLSDRFSAERPKGSFSTLEIQRTEQGDSAMYLCASSPKGAYTEAFFGQGTRLTVV.

This clonotype has a handful of counts. The genes are TRBV7-2 and TRBJ1-1; D not certain. Deletions cut 6 bases from V and 3 bases from J, with 11 bases between. CDR3 length: 13 residues. The germline V gene encodes CDR1 SGHTA and CDR2 FQGNSA. The CDR3 coding sequence is TGTGCCAGCAGTTATACTCGGGACACTGAAGCTTTCTTT. This sequence encodes CASSYTRDTEAFF.

The genes are TRBV19 and TRBJ1-1, with 8 bases lining up with TRBD1. J gave up 5 bases and V 7 bases, and 9 bases lay outside the gene matches. The CDR3 extends over 14 amino acids. Germline loops: CDR1 LNHDA, CDR2 SQIVND (reference sequence). The CDR3 loop reads CASNPGQGRTEAFF. In DNA, the CDR3 is TGTGCCAGTAACCCCGGACAGGGAAGGACTGAAGCTTTCTTT.

Only one count was recorded for this clonotype. The genes are TRBV10-2 and TRBJ1-4; 8 bases align to TRBD1. The CDR3 is 14 amino acids. Looked up from germline, CDR1 is WSHSY and CDR2 is SAAADI. V shed 1 base, J shed 6 bases, and the junction held 1 base outside the gene matches. The CDR3 loop is CASSEWTGYEKLFF. The CDR3 bases are TGCGCCAGCAGTGAGTGGACAGGGTATGAAAAACTGTTTTTT.